A single sample is the source of the 28 T cell receptor beta chains below, sequenced in a study of shared clonotypes between healthy human individuals. Data came from immunoSEQ multiplex PCR; TCRdb stores just in-frame clones and leaves some out. The table lists 2,100,000 or so clones, about 94% of them singletons, with over 0.1% in the top ten. The sequencing sample was made of naive CD4+ T cells sorted from blood. Subset noted: CD45RA+ positively selected. Source of these receptors: a man in his late teens or twenties in good health.

The genes are TRBV28 and TRBJ2-5, with D perhaps TRBD1 (6 bases). The CDR3 runs to 18 residues. The germline V gene has CDR1 MDHEN and CDR2 SYDVKM. Between the trimmed V and J ends, which lost 7 bases and 5 bases, there was a span of 29 bases. CDR3 sequence reads: CASTPPHLAQGSRETQYF. CDR3 nucleotides: TGTGCCAGCACCCCTCCTCATCTGGCACAGGGAAGTAGGGAGACCCAGTACTTC.

The chain recombines TRBV10-2 with TRBJ1-2; 7 bases are a match to TRBD1. The germline V gene has CDR1 WSHSY and CDR2 SAAADI. The length of the CDR3 is 13 residues. V gave up 6 bases and J gave up 8 bases; unmatched junction bases: 9. The CDR3 is CASSQGGYGGYTF. CDR3 bases: TGCGCCAGCAGCCAGGGGGGATACGGCGGCTACACCTTC.

The genes are TRBV2 and TRBJ1-1, with D possibly TRBD1 on 6 matching bases. This CDR3 spans 12 amino acids. Germline values: CDR1 SNHLY, CDR2 FYNNEI. V lost 9 bases and J lost 5, with 13 bases in between. CDR3 coding DNA: TGTGCCAGTAACCCGGACAGAACTGAAGCTTTCTTT. Protein product: CASNPDRTEAFF. Full variable domain (remainder filled in from reference TRBV2 and TRBJ1-1): EPEVTQTPSHQVTQMGQEVILRCVPISNHLYFYWYRQILGQKVEFLVSFYNNEISEKSEIFDDQFSVERPDGSNFTLKIRSTKLEDSAMYFCASNPDRTEAFFGQGTRLTVV.

The V call is TRBV27, the J call TRBJ2-7; no clear D. Germline CDR1 reads MNHEY; CDR2 reads SMNVEV (reference sequence). The V gene lost 0 bases and the J gene lost 7 bases, with 10 bases spanning the gap. The CDR3 spans 13 residues. The CDR3 nucleotides read TGTGCCAGCAGTTTATCGATGGGGTGGGAGCAGTACTTC. It yields the protein CASSLSMGWEQYF.

The chain couples TRBV7-9 to TRBJ2-2; no clear D gene. The CDR3 sequence is 18 residues long. The ends were cut back, 0 bases at V and 5 bases at J, with 19 bases in the middle. In germline, CDR1 is SEHNR, CDR2 FQNEAQ (reference sequence). As DNA, the CDR3 is TGTGCCAGCAGCTTAGCAGACCACCGCCGCGTTATGACCGGGGAGCTGTTTTTT. This gives the protein CASSLADHRRVMTGELFF.

This clone has only one observation. This rearrangement joins TRBV7-2 to TRBJ2-1; 7 nucleotides match TRBD1. This CDR3 comprises 13 residues. The ends lost 8 bases at V and 1 base at J; junction bases unmatched: 2. Germline V lookup: CDR1 SGHTA, CDR2 FQGNSA. The CDR3 reads CASGRGSYNEQFF. CDR3 sequence (DNA): TGTGCCAGCGGCAGGGGGTCCTACAATGAGCAGTTCTTC.

The chain uses TRBV6-5 and TRBJ2-1; D gene unclear. Trimming removed 1 base from V and 7 bases from J, with 14 bases in between. The CDR3 extends over 15 amino acids. Per germline, CDR1 MNHEY and CDR2 SVGAGI. CDR3 sequence reads: CASSYLQSLANEQFF. CDR3 bases: TGTGCCAGCAGTTACTTACAGTCTCTCGCGAATGAGCAGTTCTTC.

The chain couples TRBV6-1 to TRBJ2-5; TRBD1 might be the D (6 bases). V lost 10 bases and J lost 3, with 15 bases in between. The CDR3 runs 13 residues. Germline V CDR1 and CDR2: MNHNS, SASEGT. The CDR3 loop is CATHSRGEETQYF. The CDR3 region has the DNA TGTGCCACCCACTCCAGGGGTGAAGAGACCCAGTACTTC.

This clone was recorded a few times. This rearrangement joins TRBV6-1 to TRBJ1-6; D is undetermined. The CDR3 consists of 15 residues. V was clipped by 1 base and J by 3 bases, with 7 bases between them. Germline V gene data show CDR1 as MNHNS and CDR2 as SASEGT. CDR3 in amino acids: CASSEVLIYNSPLHF. In nucleotides, the CDR3 is TGTGCCAGCAGTGAAGTCCTGATCTATAATTCACCCCTCCACTTT.

The J gene is TRBJ1-1, the V gene TRBV5-6; unclear D gene. Trimming pared 3 bases from V and 0 bases from J, leaving 15 bases between. The CDR3 is 16 residues long. Germline V gives CDR1 SGHDT, CDR2 YYEEEE. CDR3 in DNA: TGTGCCAGCAGCTCCTCAATGGACGGGGTGAACACTGAAGCTTTCTTT. Protein product: CASSSSMDGVNTEAFF.

J is TRBJ2-3 and V is TRBV25-1; possible D gene TRBD2, 6 bases. The CDR3 extends over 17 amino acids. V was shortened by 1 base and J by 1 base, with 15 bases between the two germline ends. The germline V gene encodes CDR1 MGHDK and CDR2 SYGVNS. Written as DNA, the CDR3 is TGTGCCAGCAGTGAATCTCGGAGGGGCACTGGCACAGATACGCAGTATTTT. It specifies CASSESRRGTGTDTQYF. Complete variable domain (other parts from reference TRBV25-1 and TRBJ2-3): EADIYQTPRYLVIGTGKKITLECSQTMGHDKMYWYQQDPGMELHLIHYSYGVNSTEKGDLSSESTVSRIRTEHFPLTLESARPSHTSQYLCASSESRRGTGTDTQYFGPGTRLTVL.

The V gene is TRBV5-4, the J gene TRBJ1-1, with D tentatively TRBD1 (6 bases). The CDR3 has 13 amino acids. From germline, CDR1 is SGHNT and CDR2 YYREEE (reference sequence). The germline V and J ends were trimmed by 4 bases and 1 base, with 8 bases remaining between them. CDR3 sequence reads: CASSRQENTEAFF. The DNA of the CDR3 is TGTGCCAGCAGCCGACAGGAGAACACTGAAGCTTTCTTT.

This rearrangement joins TRBV2 to TRBJ2-7; 10 bases are a match to TRBD2. Germline V gene data show CDR1 as SNHLY and CDR2 as FYNNEI. The CDR3 loop spans 15 amino acids. Trimming at V came to 6 bases and at J to 5 bases, leaving 10 bases not matched to a gene. As DNA, the CDR3 is TGTGCCAGCAGCCCAGCGGGAGGGCCATCCGACGAGCAGTACTTC. Translation gives CASSPAGGPSDEQYF.

This chain links TRBV29-1 with TRBJ2-7, with a possible D match to TRBD2 (5 bases). V lost 4 bases and J lost 4, with 11 bases in between. The CDR3 is 12 residues long. CDR1 and CDR2 from the germline V gene are SQVTM and ANQGSEA. CDR3 sequence (DNA): TGCAGCGTTGTGGCTAGCCTGTACGAGCAGTACTTC. Amino acids: CSVVASLYEQYF.

V usage is TRBV30 and J usage is TRBJ2-2; 8 nucleotides agree with TRBD1. The CDR3 contains 15 residues. V shed 4 bases and J 0 bases; nucleotides not matched to a gene: 4. The germline V gene encodes CDR1 GTSNPN and CDR2 SVGIG (reference sequence). The CDR3 spells CAWNGQGANTGELFF. In DNA form, the CDR3 reads TGTGCCTGGAATGGACAGGGCGCGAACACCGGGGAGCTGTTTTTT.

The V gene is TRBV10-3, the J gene TRBJ2-5; D gene unclear. The CDR3 runs to 12 residues. Germline V lookup: CDR1 ENHRY, CDR2 SYGVKD. The V end was cut by 6 bases, the J end by 5 bases, with 10 bases between. The chain's CDR3 is CAISPSRETQYF. The CDR3 DNA is TGTGCCATCAGCCCTAGTCGGGAGACCCAGTACTTC.

The chain carries TRBV11-2 and TRBJ2-4, with D tentatively TRBD2 (5 bases). The CDR3 loop spans 15 amino acids. Trimming removed 0 bases at V and 7 bases at J, with 13 bases between. CDR1 and CDR2 from the germline V gene are SGHAT and FQNNGV. The CDR3 is CASSLDLVGVNIQYF. The CDR3 DNA reads TGTGCCAGCAGCTTAGATCTCGTCGGGGTGAACATTCAGTACTTC.

The chain carries TRBV30 and TRBJ1-2, with TRBD1 matching over 9 bases. CDR1 and CDR2 from the germline V gene are GTSNPN and SVGIG (reference sequence). Trimming took 3 bases from V and 2 from J; bases not matched to a gene: 7. The CDR3 has 15 amino acids. The CDR3 nucleotides read TGTGCCTGGAGGGAGGGGACAGGGAAAAACTATGGCTACACCTTC. Its translation: CAWREGTGKNYGYTF. Based on the CDR3 plus reference TRBV30 and TRBJ1-2, the full variable domain is SQTIHQWPATLVQPVGSPLSLECTVEGTSNPNLYWYRQAAGRGLQLLFYSVGIGQISSEVPQNLSASRPQDRQFILSSKKLLLSDSGFYLCAWREGTGKNYGYTFGSGTRLTVV.

The V and J genes are TRBV2 and TRBJ1-5; no clear D. Trimming took 3 bases from V and 6 from J, leaving 15 bases between them. The CDR3 spans 15 residues. Germline V lookup: CDR1 SNHLY, CDR2 FYNNEI. CDR3 in DNA: TGTGCCAGCAGTGAGCGGGCTCAATGGTTTCAGCCCCAGCATTTT. Residues: CASSERAQWFQPQHF.

CDR3 in DNA: TGTGCCAGCAGTTTATCAGGGGTGGGTTATGGCTACACCTTC. Translation: CASSLSGVGYGYTF. The rearrangement uses TRBV27 and TRBJ1-2; D possibly corresponds to TRBD1 (5 bases). This CDR3 is 14 amino acids long. V was pared by 0 bases and J by 5 bases, with 10 bases between. CDR1 and CDR2 (germline): MNHEY, SMNVEV (reference sequence).

The V gene is TRBV5-5, the J gene TRBJ1-2; TRBD1 aligns across 9 bases. The CDR3 contains 15 residues. The germline gives CDR1 SGHKS, CDR2 YYEKEE (reference sequence). Trimming cost V 0 bases and J 2 bases; bases outside gene matches: 2. CDR3 nucleotides: TGTGCCAGCAGCTTGGCCGGACAGGGGAACTATGGCTACACCTTC. Encoded protein: CASSLAGQGNYGYTF.

V gene TRBV18 combines with J gene TRBJ2-7; D may be TRBD1 (5 bases). Germline V gene data show CDR1 as KGHSH and CDR2 as LQKENI. CDR3 size: 17 residues. V was clipped by 3 bases and J by 0 bases, with 18 bases between them. CDR3 region: CASSPVILRTGSYEQYF. The CDR3 DNA reads as TGTGCCAGCTCACCTGTAATTCTACGAACAGGCTCCTACGAGCAGTACTTC. The full variable domain, completed using reference TRBV18 and TRBJ2-7, is NAGVMQNPRHLVRRRGQEARLRCSPMKGHSHVYWYRQLPEEGLKFMVYLQKENIIDESGMPKERFSAEFPKEGPSILRIQQVVRGDSAAYFCASSPVILRTGSYEQYFGPGTRLTVT.

Concerning this clone: In the same sample, other DNA sequences code for this CDR3. V gene TRBV5-1 combines with J gene TRBJ1-2; TRBD1 matches 10 bases. The CDR3 is made up of 13 amino acids. Looked up from germline, CDR1 is SGHRS and CDR2 is YFSETQ. V dropped 4 bases and J dropped 6; count of bases not matched to a gene: 3. In DNA, the CDR3 is TGCGCCAGCAGCCTCGGGACAGGGGATGGCTACACCTTC. Protein product: CASSLGTGDGYTF.

CDR3 bases: TGTGCCAGCAGTGACCCCGGGATACGGACCTACGAGCAGTACTTC. Translation: CASSDPGIRTYEQYF. The chain combines TRBV2 with TRBJ2-7; a weak D match, TRBD2 (5 bases). CDR1 and CDR2 (germline): SNHLY, FYNNEI. The CDR3 has 15 amino acids. The ends were cut back, 3 bases at V and 2 bases at J, with 14 bases in the middle.

The chain has TRBV4-1 and TRBJ1-1; D uncertain. The CDR3 has 13 amino acids. Between the trimmed V and J ends, which lost 4 bases and 1 base, there was a span of 7 bases. Germline V gene sequence: CDR1 MGHRA, CDR2 YSYEKL. In DNA form, the CDR3 reads TGCGCCAGCAGCCGGGCAGAGAACACTGAAGCTTTCTTT. It yields the protein CASSRAENTEAFF.

The J gene is TRBJ2-1, the V gene TRBV6-7; 10 bases map to TRBD2. TRBV6-7 is flagged as an ORF with uncertain function. The CDR3 has 16 amino acids. V trimming: 6 bases; J trimming: 5 bases; junction bases outside the gene matches: 10. The CDR3 region has the DNA TGTGCCAGCAGGGGGCCGGGACTAGCGAAACACAATGAGCAGTTCTTC. Protein: CASRGPGLAKHNEQFF.

With regard to this clone: Other DNA sequences within the sample encode an identical CDR3. This chain links TRBV5-1 with TRBJ2-2, with D maybe TRBD1 (6 bases). The CDR3 runs 14 residues. The ends were cut back, 4 bases at V and 4 bases at J, with 11 bases in the middle. The V gene's germline CDR1 is SGHRS and CDR2 YFSETQ. CDR3 DNA: TGCGCCAGCAGCCCGACAGGTACCACCGGGGAGCTGTTTTTT. This sequence encodes CASSPTGTTGELFF.

The gene calls are TRBV6-6 and TRBJ1-2, with D uncertain. This CDR3 has 14 amino acids. Looked up from germline, CDR1 is MNHNY and CDR2 is SVGAGI (reference sequence). V was trimmed by 4 bases and J by 6 bases, leaving 15 bases between them. The CDR3 DNA sequence: TGTGCCAGCAGTTCACTATTGGGGAGGGATGGCTACACCTTC. The encoded protein is CASSSLLGRDGYTF.